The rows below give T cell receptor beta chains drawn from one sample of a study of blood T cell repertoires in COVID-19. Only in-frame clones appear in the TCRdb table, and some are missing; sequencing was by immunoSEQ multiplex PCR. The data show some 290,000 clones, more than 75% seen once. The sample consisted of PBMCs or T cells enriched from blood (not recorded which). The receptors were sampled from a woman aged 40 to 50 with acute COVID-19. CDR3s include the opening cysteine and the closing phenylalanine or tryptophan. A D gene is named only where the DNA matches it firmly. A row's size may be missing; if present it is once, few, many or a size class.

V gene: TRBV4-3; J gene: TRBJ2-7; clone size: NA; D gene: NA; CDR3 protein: CASGLLEITYEQYF; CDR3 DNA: TGCGCCAGCGGTCTTTTGGAGATAACCTACGAGCAGTACTTC
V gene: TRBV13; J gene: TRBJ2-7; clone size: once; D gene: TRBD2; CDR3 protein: CASSSGRLVYEQYF; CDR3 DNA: TGTGCCAGCAGCTCCGGGAGGTTGGTTTACGAGCAGTACTTC
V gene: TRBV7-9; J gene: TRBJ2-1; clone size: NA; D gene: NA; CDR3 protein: CASSLSLSSSEQFF; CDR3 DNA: TGTGCCAGCAGCCTTAGCTTGTCGTCTAGCGAGCAGTTCTTC
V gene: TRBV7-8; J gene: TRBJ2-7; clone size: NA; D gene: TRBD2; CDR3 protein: CASSSTLAGYTYEQYF; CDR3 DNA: TGTGCCAGCAGCTCGACCTTAGCGGGATATACCTACGAGCAGTACTTC
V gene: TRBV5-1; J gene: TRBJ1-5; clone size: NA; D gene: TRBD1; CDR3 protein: CASSWTGGEGQPQHF; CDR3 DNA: TGCGCCAGCAGCTGGACAGGGGGCGAAGGTCAGCCCCAGCATTTT
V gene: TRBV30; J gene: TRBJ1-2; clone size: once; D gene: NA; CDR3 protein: CAWSDISYGYTF; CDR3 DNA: TGTGCCTGGAGTGACATCTCCTATGGCTACACCTTC
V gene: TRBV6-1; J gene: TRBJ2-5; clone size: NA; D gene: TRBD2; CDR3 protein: CASSAIAGGPRETQYF; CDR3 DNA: TGTGCCAGCAGTGCTATAGCGGGGGGGCCGAGAGAGACCCAGTACTTC
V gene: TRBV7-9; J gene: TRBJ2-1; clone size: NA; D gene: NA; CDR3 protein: CASSLAHSSSYNEQFF; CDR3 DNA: TGTGCCAGCAGCTTAGCGCACTCAAGCTCCTACAATGAGCAGTTCTTC
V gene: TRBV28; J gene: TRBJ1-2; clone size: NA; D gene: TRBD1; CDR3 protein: CASSPTGGTGAYGYTF; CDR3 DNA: TGTGCCAGCAGTCCCACAGGCGGGACAGGAGCCTATGGCTACACCTTC
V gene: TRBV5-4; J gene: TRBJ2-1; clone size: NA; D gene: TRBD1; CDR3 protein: CASSPGQGAYNEQFF; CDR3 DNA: TGTGCCAGCAGCCCGGGACAGGGGGCTTACAATGAGCAGTTCTTC
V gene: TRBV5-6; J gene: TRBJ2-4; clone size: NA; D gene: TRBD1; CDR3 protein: CASSSGYGTGKFQYF; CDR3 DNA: TGTGCCAGCAGCTCGGGCTACGGGACAGGGAAATTTCAGTACTTC
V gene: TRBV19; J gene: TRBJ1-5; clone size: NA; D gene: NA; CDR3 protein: CASSNTGSNQPQHF; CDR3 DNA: TGTGCCAGTAGTAACACAGGGTCGAATCAGCCCCAGCATTTT
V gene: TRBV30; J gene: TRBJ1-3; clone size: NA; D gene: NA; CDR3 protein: CAWSLTVPGNTIYF; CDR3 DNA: TGTGCCTGGTCCCTTACAGTTCCTGGAAACACCATATATTTT
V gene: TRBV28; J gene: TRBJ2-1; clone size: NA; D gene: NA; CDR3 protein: CASSHGDTYNEQFF; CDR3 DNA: TGTGCCAGCAGCCATGGGGACACCTACAATGAGCAGTTCTTC
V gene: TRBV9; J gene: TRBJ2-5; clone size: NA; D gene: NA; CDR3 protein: CASSSEETQYF; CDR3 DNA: TGTGCCAGCAGTTCCGAAGAGACCCAGTACTTC